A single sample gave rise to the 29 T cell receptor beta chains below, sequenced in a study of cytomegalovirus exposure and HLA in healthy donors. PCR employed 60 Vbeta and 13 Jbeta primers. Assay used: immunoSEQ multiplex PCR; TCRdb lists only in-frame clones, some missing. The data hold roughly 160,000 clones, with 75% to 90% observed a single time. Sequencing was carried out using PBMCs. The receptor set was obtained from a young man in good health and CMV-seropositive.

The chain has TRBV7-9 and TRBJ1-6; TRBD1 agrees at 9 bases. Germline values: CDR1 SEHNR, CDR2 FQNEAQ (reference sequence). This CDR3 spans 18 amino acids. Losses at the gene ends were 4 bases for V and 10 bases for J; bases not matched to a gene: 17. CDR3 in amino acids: CASSSFLRDREKESPLHF. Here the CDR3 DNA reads TGTGCCAGCAGCTCGTTTCTCCGGGACAGGGAGAAGGAATCACCCCTCCACTTT.

DNA of the CDR3: TGTGCCACCAGCATCAGACAGGTTCTGCTAAATACCTCTGGAAACACCATATATTTT. Translating it yields CATSIRQVLLNTSGNTIYF. This chain links TRBV15 with TRBJ1-3; weak D call: TRBD1 (6 bases). V shed 4 bases and J shed 0 bases, with 22 bases lying between them. The germline CDR1 and CDR2 sequences are LNHNV and YYDKDF (reference sequence). The length of the CDR3 is 19 residues.

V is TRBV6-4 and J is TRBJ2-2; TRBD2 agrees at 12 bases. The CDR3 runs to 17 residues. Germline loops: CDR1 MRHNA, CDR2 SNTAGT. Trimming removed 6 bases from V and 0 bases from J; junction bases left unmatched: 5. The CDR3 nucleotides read TGTGCCAGCAGCCCACTAGCGGGGGGATCGAACACCGGGGAGCTGTTTTTT. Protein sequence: CASSPLAGGSNTGELFF.

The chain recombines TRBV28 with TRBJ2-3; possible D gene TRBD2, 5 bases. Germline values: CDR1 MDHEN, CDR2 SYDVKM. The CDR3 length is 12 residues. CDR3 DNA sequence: TGTGGGGCGGGCACTAGCACAGATACGCAGTATTTT. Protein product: CGAGTSTDTQYF.

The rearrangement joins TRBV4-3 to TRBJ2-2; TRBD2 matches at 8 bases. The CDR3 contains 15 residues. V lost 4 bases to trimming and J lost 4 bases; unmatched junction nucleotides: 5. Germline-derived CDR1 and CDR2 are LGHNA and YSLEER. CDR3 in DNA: TGCGCCAGCAGCCGTAGCGGGGACGGCACCGGGGAGCTGTTTTTT. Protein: CASSRSGDGTGELFF.

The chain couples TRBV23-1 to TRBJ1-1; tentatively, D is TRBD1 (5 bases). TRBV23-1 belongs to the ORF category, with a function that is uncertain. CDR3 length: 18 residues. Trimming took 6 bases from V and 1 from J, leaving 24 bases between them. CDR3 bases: TGCGCCAGCAGCCTTGGGGGGATGTTTGGCCCGTGGAACACTGAAGCTTTCTTT. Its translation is CASSLGGMFGPWNTEAFF.

CDR3 sequence: CASSIRQGRTYEQYF. CDR3 bases: TGTGCCAGTAGTATAAGGCAGGGCCGGACCTACGAGCAGTACTTC. V and J are TRBV19 and TRBJ2-7; possible D gene TRBD1, 5 bases. This CDR3 contains 15 residues. V was clipped by 2 bases and J by 2 bases, with 13 bases between them. Germline-derived CDR1 and CDR2 are LNHDA and SQIVND (reference sequence).

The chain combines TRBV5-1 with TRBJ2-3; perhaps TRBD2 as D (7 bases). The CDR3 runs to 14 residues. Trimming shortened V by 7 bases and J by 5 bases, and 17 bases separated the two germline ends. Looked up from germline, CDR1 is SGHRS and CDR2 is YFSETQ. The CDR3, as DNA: TGCGCCAGCTGTCCGGGGGGCCCAGGAGATACGCAGTATTTT. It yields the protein CASCPGGPGDTQYF.

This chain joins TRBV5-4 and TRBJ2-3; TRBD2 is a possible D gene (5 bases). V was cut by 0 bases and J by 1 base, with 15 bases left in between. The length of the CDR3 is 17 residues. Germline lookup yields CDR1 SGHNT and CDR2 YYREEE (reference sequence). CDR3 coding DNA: TGTGCCAGCAGCTTGGCCGGTGCCGGGGTGGGCACAGATACGCAGTATTTT. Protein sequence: CASSLAGAGVGTDTQYF.

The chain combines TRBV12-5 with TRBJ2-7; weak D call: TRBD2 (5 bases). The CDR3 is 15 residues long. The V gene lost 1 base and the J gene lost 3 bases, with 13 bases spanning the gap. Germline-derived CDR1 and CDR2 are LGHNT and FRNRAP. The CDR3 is CASGLAEGTHYEQYF. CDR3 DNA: TGTGCTAGTGGTTTGGCCGAGGGAACACACTACGAGCAGTACTTC.

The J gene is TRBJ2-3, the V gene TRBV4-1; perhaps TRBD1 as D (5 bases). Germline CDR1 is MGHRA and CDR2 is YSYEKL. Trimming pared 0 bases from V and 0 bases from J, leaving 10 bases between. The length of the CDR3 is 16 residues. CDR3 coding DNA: TGCGCCAGCAGCCAAGACCCAGGGATTAGCACAGATACGCAGTATTTT. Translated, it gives CASSQDPGISTDTQYF.

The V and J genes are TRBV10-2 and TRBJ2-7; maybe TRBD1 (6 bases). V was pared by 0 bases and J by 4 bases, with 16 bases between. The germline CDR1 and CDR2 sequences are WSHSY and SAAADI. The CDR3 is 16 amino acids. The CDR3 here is CASSESISRTEYEQYF. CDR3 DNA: TGCGCCAGCAGTGAGTCGATATCCCGGACAGAGTACGAGCAGTACTTC.

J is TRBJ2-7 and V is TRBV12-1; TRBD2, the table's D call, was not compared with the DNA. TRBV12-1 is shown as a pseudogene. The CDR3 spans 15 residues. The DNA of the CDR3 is TGTGCCAGCAGCCACCTCTTGTGGGGGGCCTACGAGCAGTACTTC. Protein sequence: CASSHLLWGAYEQYF.

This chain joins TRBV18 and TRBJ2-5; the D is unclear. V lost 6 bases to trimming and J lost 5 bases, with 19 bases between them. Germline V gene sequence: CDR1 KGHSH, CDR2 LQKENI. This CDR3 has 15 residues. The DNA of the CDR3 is TGTGCCAGCTCTTCCCAGGCCCCCGGCCAGGAGACCCAGTACTTC. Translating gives CASSSQAPGQETQYF.

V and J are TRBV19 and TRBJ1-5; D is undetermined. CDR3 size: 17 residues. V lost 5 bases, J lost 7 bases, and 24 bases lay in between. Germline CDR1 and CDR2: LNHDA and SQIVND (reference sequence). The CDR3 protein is CASSSSPGGLGGQPQHF. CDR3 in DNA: TGTGCCAGTAGTTCCAGCCCGGGCGGCTTGGGCGGGCAGCCCCAGCATTTT.

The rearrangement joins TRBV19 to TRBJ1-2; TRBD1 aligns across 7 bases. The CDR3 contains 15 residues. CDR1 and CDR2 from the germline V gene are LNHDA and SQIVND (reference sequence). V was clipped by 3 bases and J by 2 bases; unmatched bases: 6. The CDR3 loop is CASSIGGTVNYGYTF. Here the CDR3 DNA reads TGTGCCAGTAGTATCGGAGGGACAGTCAACTATGGCTACACCTTC.

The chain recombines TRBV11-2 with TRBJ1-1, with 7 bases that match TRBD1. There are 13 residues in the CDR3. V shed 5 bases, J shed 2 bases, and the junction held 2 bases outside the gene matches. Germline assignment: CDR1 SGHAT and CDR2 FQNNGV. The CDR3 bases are TGTGCCAGCAGCAGGGGGCTCAACACTGAAGCTTTCTTT. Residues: CASSRGLNTEAFF. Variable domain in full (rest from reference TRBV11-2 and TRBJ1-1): EAGVAQSPRYKIIEKRQSVAFWCNPISGHATLYWYQQILGQGPKLLIQFQNNGVVDDSQLPKDRFSAERLKGVDSTLKIQPAKLEDSAVYLCASSRGLNTEAFFGQGTRLTVV.

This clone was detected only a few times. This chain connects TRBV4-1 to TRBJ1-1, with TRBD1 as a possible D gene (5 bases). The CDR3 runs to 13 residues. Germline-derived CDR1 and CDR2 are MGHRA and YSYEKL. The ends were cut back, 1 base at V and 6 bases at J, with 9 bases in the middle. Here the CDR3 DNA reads TGCGCCAGCAGCCAAGTAGGGGTTCCTGAAGCTTTCTTT. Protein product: CASSQVGVPEAFF.

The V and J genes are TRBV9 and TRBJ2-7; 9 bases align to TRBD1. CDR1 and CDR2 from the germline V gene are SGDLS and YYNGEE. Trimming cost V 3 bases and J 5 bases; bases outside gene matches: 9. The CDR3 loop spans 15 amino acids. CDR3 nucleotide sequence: TGTGCCAGCAGCGGTCGGGACAGGGCACGCGACGAGCAGTACTTC. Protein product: CASSGRDRARDEQYF. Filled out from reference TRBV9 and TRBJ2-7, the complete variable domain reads DSGVTQTPKHLITATGQRVTLRCSPRSGDLSVYWYQQSLDQGLQFLIQYYNGEERAKGNILERFSAQQFPDLHSELNLSSLELGDSALYFCASSGRDRARDEQYFGPGTRLTVT.

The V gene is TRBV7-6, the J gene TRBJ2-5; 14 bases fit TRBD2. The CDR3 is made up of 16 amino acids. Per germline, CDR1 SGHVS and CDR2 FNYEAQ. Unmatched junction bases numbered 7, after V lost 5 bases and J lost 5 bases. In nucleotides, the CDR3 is TGTGCCAGCAGCGTGACTAGCGGGGGGGGCGTGGAGACCCAGTACTTC. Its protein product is CASSVTSGGGVETQYF. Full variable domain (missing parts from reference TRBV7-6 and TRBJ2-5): GAGVSQSPRYKVTKRGQDVALRCDPISGHVSLYWYRQALGQGPEFLTYFNYEAQQDKSGLPNDRFSAERPEGSISTLTIQRTEQRDSAMYRCASSVTSGGGVETQYFGPGTRLLVL.

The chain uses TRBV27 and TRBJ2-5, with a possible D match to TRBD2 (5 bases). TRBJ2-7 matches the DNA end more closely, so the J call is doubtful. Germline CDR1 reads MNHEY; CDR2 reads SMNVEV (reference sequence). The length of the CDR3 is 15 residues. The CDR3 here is CASSLLFADYYEQYF. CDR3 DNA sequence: TGTGCCAGCAGTTTATTATTCGCAGACTACTACGAGCAGTACTTC.

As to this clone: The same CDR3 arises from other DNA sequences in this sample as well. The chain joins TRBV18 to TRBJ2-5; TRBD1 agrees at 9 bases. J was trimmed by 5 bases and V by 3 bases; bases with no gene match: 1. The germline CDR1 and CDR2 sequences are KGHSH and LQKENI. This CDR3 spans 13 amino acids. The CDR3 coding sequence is TGTGCCAGCTCACCGACAGGGGGGGAGACCCAGTACTTC. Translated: CASSPTGGETQYF.

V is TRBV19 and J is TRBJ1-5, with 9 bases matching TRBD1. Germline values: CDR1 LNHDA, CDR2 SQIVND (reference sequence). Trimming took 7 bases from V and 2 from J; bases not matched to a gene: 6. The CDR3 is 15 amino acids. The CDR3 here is CASTMTGGGNQPQHF. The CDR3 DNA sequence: TGTGCCAGTACCATGACAGGGGGAGGCAATCAGCCCCAGCATTTT.

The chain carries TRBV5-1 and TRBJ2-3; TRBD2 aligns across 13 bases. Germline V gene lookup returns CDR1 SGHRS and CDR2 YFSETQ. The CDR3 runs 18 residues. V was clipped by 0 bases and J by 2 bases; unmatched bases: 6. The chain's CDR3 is CASSLGGTSGASTDTQYF. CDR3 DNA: TGCGCCAGCAGCTTGGGGGGGACTAGCGGGGCGTCCACAGATACGCAGTATTTT.

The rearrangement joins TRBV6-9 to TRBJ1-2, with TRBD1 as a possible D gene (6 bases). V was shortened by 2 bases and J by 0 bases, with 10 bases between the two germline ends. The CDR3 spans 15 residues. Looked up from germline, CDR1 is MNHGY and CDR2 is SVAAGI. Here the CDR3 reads CASSYHGGANYGYTF. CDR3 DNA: TGTGCCAGCAGTTATCATGGGGGCGCTAACTATGGCTACACCTTC.

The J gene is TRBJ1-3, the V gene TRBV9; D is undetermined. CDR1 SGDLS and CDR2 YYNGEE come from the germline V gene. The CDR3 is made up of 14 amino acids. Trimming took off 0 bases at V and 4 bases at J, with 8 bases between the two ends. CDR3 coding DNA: TGTGCCAGCAGCGTAGTCGGGTCGGGAAACACCATATATTTT. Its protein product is CASSVVGSGNTIYF.

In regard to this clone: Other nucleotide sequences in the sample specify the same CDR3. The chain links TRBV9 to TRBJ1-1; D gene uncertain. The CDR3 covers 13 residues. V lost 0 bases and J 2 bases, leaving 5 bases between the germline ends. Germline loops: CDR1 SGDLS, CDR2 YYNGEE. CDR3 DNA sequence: TGTGCCAGCAGCGTAGCAGGTAACACTGAAGCTTTCTTT. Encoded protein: CASSVAGNTEAFF.

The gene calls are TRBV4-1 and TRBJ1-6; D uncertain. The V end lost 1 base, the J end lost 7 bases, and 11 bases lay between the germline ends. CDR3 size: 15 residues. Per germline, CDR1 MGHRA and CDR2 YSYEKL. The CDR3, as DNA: TGCGCCAGCAGCCAAGTTGAGGGAACAAATTCACCCCTCCACTTT. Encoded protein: CASSQVEGTNSPLHF.

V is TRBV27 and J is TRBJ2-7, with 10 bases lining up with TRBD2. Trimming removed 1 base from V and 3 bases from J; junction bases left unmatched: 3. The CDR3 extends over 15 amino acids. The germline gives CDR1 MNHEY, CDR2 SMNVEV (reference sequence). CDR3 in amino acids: CASSLLAGGNYEQYF. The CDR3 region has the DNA TGTGCCAGCAGTTTATTAGCGGGGGGCAACTACGAGCAGTACTTC.